Each of the 30 T cell receptor beta chains below was sequenced from the same sample in a study of T-cell reconstitution after alpha-beta-depleted transplantation in children. Unique molecular identifiers were used in preparing the TCRbeta library. TCRdb ran MiXCR on the PCR reads and lists one entry per CDR3 protein. Counted here are a few hundred thousand distinct CDR3 sequences, about a quarter occurring once; the ten biggest clones make up around a third. This specimen was PBMCs, taken before TCRalphabeta/CD19-depleted stem cell transplant. The receptors were gathered from a boy under two years old with Wiskott-Aldrich syndrome, due to receive a stem cell transplant.

This clonotype was observed a few times. The chain has TRBV6-5 and TRBJ2-3, with D unresolved. CDR3 length equals 13 residues. The germline CDR1 and CDR2 sequences are MNHEY and SVGAGI. V shed 0 bases and J shed 2 bases, with 3 bases lying between them. The CDR3 nucleotides are TGTGCCAGCAGTTACTCGATCACAGATACGCAGTATTTT. Translation gives CASSYSITDTQYF.

This clonotype has just a few counts. The J gene is TRBJ2-7, the V gene TRBV5-1; D possibly corresponds to TRBD1 (5 bases). The CDR3 spans 14 residues. Trimming shortened V by 5 bases and J by 5 bases, and 17 bases separated the two germline ends. The germline gives CDR1 SGHRS, CDR2 YFSETQ. The CDR3 nucleotides are TGCGCCAGCAGTAACCGGCAGGGTCTCGACGAGCAGTACTTC. Its protein product is CASSNRQGLDEQYF.

This clonotype was found a few times. The chain recombines TRBV12-3 or TRBV12-4 with TRBJ1-1; no firm D call. V was trimmed by 3 bases and J by 11 bases, leaving 13 bases between them. The CDR3 runs 12 residues. Here the CDR3 reads CASSFSPGRAFF. The CDR3 DNA reads TGTGCCAGCAGTTTTTCCCCCGGCCGGGCTTTCTTT.

The sample holds one count of this clonotype. V and J are TRBV5-1 and TRBJ2-1; 13 bases match TRBD2. Germline-derived CDR1 and CDR2 are SGHRS and YFSETQ. CDR3 length: 16 residues. The V and J ends lost 4 bases and 9 bases, in that order; junction bases with no gene match: 10. The CDR3 bases are TGCGCCAGCAGCCCCATACTAGCGGGAGGGCCAGGTGAGCAGTTCTTC. Translation gives CASSPILAGGPGEQFF.

This clonotype occurred once. Written as DNA, the CDR3 is TGCGCCAGCAGGGCCGGGACAGGGGGTTCGAACACTGAAGCTTTCTTT. Protein sequence: CASRAGTGGSNTEAFF. This chain connects TRBV5-1 to TRBJ1-1; 11 bases match TRBD1. Germline loops: CDR1 SGHRS, CDR2 YFSETQ. With 5 bases clipped from V and 1 base from J, the junction kept 7 bases outside the gene matches. This CDR3 region has 16 residues.

In this sample, this clonotype turned up a few times. This chain connects TRBV20-1 to TRBJ2-5, with D perhaps given as TRBD1 or TRBD2 (5 bases each). Germline loops: CDR1 DFQATT, CDR2 SNEGSKA (reference sequence). This CDR3 spans 14 amino acids. Trimming cost V 0 bases and J 4 bases, with 12 bases left between them. In nucleotides, the CDR3 is TGCAGTGCTAGAGATCAGGGAGACACAGAGACCCAGTACTTC. It is translated as CSARDQGDTETQYF.

This clonotype was counted a few times. The gene calls are TRBV5-1 and TRBJ2-4, with D possibly called TRBD1 or TRBD2 (5 bases each). This CDR3 is built from 15 residues. Germline-derived CDR1 and CDR2 are SGHRS and YFSETQ. Trimming cost V 4 bases and J 8 bases, with 19 bases left between them. CDR3 sequence: CASSPGLPLGDIQYF. Here the CDR3 DNA reads TGCGCCAGCAGCCCTGGACTCCCCCTGGGGGACATTCAGTACTTC.

The V and J genes are TRBV18 and TRBJ1-3, with unresolved D. The CDR3 spans 16 residues. From germline, CDR1 is KGHSH and CDR2 LQKENI. The germline V and J ends were trimmed by 2 bases and 0 bases, with 11 bases remaining between them. The chain's CDR3 is CASSPGGQLSGNTIYF. The CDR3, as DNA: TGTGCCAGCTCACCAGGCGGTCAACTCTCTGGAAACACCATATATTTT. Looking up the rest from reference TRBV18 and TRBJ1-3 gives the full variable domain: NAGVMQNPRHLVRRRGQEARLRCSPMKGHSHVYWYRQLPEEGLKFMVYLQKENIIDESGMPKERFSAEFPKEGPSILRIQQVVRGDSAAYFCASSPGGQLSGNTIYFGEGSWLTVV.

The V and J genes are TRBV20-1 and TRBJ2-5, with 15 bases lining up with TRBD2. The CDR3 has 16 residues. V shed 1 base, J shed 5 bases, and the junction held 5 bases outside the gene matches. Germline assignment: CDR1 DFQATT and CDR2 SNEGSKA (reference sequence). The CDR3: CSARGGLAGGGETQYF. The CDR3 region has the DNA TGCAGTGCTAGAGGGGGACTAGCGGGAGGAGGGGAGACCCAGTACTTC.

This clonotype has more than one count but fewer than ten. The chain couples TRBV3-1 to TRBJ2-1, with 8 bases fitting TRBD2. The CDR3 is 18 residues long. Trimming cost V 4 bases and J 4 bases; bases outside gene matches: 15. CDR1 is LGHDT and CDR2 is YNNKEL in the germline V gene (reference sequence). CDR3: CASSRSVREAGGYNEQFF. The CDR3 DNA reads TGTGCCAGCAGCCGCTCTGTGCGGGAGGCCGGGGGGTACAATGAGCAGTTCTTC.

This clonotype was detected only a few times. This chain links TRBV10-3 with TRBJ1-5, with a weak D call TRBD1 (6 bases). Germline V gene data show CDR1 as ENHRY and CDR2 as SYGVKD. The CDR3 is 16 amino acids. The germline V and J ends were trimmed by 6 bases and 6 bases, with 21 bases remaining between them. This chain's CDR3 is CAISQGLDRLSQPQHF. Written as DNA, the CDR3 is TGTGCCATCAGCCAGGGTCTAGACAGGCTGTCTCAGCCCCAGCATTTT.

V and J are TRBV5-1 and TRBJ2-7; a possible D gene is TRBD1 (5 bases). The V and J ends lost 4 bases and 3 bases respectively, with 17 bases between them. From germline, CDR1 is SGHRS and CDR2 YFSETQ. The CDR3 has 15 residues. CDR3 sequence (DNA): TGCGCCAGCAGCAGACAGCAAGCCGACCTCTACGAGCAGTACTTC. Translating gives CASSRQQADLYEQYF. The whole variable domain, filled in from reference TRBV5-1 and TRBJ2-7, reads KAGVTQTPRYLIKTRGQQVTLSCSPISGHRSVSWYQQTPGQGLQFLFEYFSETQRNKGNFPGRFSGRQFSNSRSEMNVSTLELGDSALYLCASSRQQADLYEQYFGPGTRLTVT.

V usage is TRBV9 and J usage is TRBJ2-1; the D gene is possibly TRBD2 (6 bases). The CDR3 covers 17 residues. CDR1 SGDLS and CDR2 YYNGEE come from the germline V gene. Trimming took off 0 bases at V and 0 bases at J, with 13 bases between the two ends. The CDR3 sequence: CASSVASSASSYNEQFF. CDR3 DNA sequence: TGTGCCAGCAGCGTAGCCTCTAGCGCGAGCTCCTACAATGAGCAGTTCTTC.

This clonotype was detected a few times. The chain employs TRBV5-1 and TRBJ2-3; TRBD2 matches 9 bases. With 5 bases clipped from V and 0 bases from J, the junction kept 10 bases outside the gene matches. The germline V gene encodes CDR1 SGHRS and CDR2 YFSETQ. There are 17 residues in the CDR3. The CDR3 protein is CASSYYSSGRSTDTQYF. CDR3 DNA sequence: TGCGCCAGCAGTTACTACTCAAGCGGGAGGAGCACAGATACGCAGTATTTT.

The sample holds many counts of this clonotype. This chain joins TRBV5-1 and TRBJ2-2; unclear D gene. CDR3 size: 12 residues. V was cut by 2 bases and J by 2 bases, with 1 base left in between. Germline-derived CDR1 and CDR2 are SGHRS and YFSETQ. CDR3 loop: CASSFNTGELFF. CDR3 in DNA: TGCGCCAGCAGCTTCAACACCGGGGAGCTGTTTTTT.

This chain links TRBV12-3 or TRBV12-4 with TRBJ1-5; D not certain. The V end lost 8 bases, the J end lost 8 bases, and 19 bases lay between the germline ends. The CDR3 covers 14 residues. In nucleotides, the CDR3 is TGTGCCAGCCCCCTATGGGATGGGAGCGAGCCCCAGCATTTT. Its translation is CASPLWDGSEPQHF.

The sample holds a few counts of this clonotype. The J gene is TRBJ2-5, the V gene TRBV7-9, with 8 bases lining up with TRBD1. CDR1 is SEHNR and CDR2 is FQNEAQ in the germline V gene (reference sequence). The CDR3 is 15 amino acids. V was pared by 2 bases and J by 1 base, with 3 bases of the junction left unmatched. CDR3 protein: CASSLPTGAQETQYF. The CDR3 region has the DNA TGTGCCAGCAGCTTACCGACAGGGGCCCAAGAGACCCAGTACTTC. Looking up the rest from reference TRBV7-9 and TRBJ2-5 gives the full variable domain: DTGVSQNPRHKITKRGQNVTFRCDPISEHNRLYWYRQTLGQGPEFLTYFQNEAQLEKSRLLSDRFSAERPKGSFSTLEIQRTEQGDSAMYLCASSLPTGAQETQYFGPGTRLLVL.

This clonotype was seen only a few times. This chain joins TRBV20-1 and TRBJ2-5; no definite D call. Between the trimmed V and J ends, which lost 1 base and 2 bases, there was a span of 14 bases. The length of the CDR3 is 15 residues. CDR1 and CDR2 from the germline V gene are DFQATT and SNEGSKA (reference sequence). CDR3 coding DNA: TGCAGTGCTAGAGGCCCCCCAACACTTCAAGAGACCCAGTACTTC. Amino acids: CSARGPPTLQETQYF.

This clonotype was counted a few times. The chain has TRBV12-3 or TRBV12-4 and TRBJ2-2; no clear D. Between the trimmed V and J ends, which lost 5 bases and 6 bases, there was a span of 19 bases. The CDR3 extends over 16 amino acids. CDR3 sequence reads: CASSPTTELRAGELFF. The CDR3 bases are TGTGCCAGCAGTCCTACTACCGAGTTAAGGGCCGGGGAGCTGTTTTTT.

The chain joins TRBV5-6 to TRBJ2-7; 7 nucleotides match TRBD2. CDR1 SGHDT and CDR2 YYEEEE come from the germline V gene. With V trimmed by 4 bases and J by 6 bases, 13 bases remained unmatched. The CDR3 consists of 15 residues. The CDR3: CASSPSGLGIGEQYF. The CDR3 region has the DNA TGTGCCAGCAGCCCGAGTGGACTAGGTATTGGCGAGCAGTACTTC.

The CDR3 coding sequence is TGCGCCAGCAGCTTGGGTTCAGGGAGTCCCTCTGGGGAGACCCAGTACTTC. Its protein product is CASSLGSGSPSGETQYF. This chain connects TRBV5-1 to TRBJ2-5, with D perhaps given as TRBD1 or TRBD2 (5 bases each). Germline assignment: CDR1 SGHRS and CDR2 YFSETQ. The CDR3 sequence is 17 residues long. V gave up 0 bases and J gave up 5 bases, with 20 bases separating them.

This clonotype was seen a handful of times. The chain links TRBV28 to TRBJ2-1; 7 bases align to TRBD2. Germline V gene lookup returns CDR1 MDHEN and CDR2 SYDVKM. The trim removed 4 bases at V and 8 bases at J, leaving 11 bases unmatched. The CDR3 has 15 residues. CDR3 coding DNA: TGTGCCAGCAGTTCTCTTGCGGGAGCCTTGCATGAGCAGTTCTTC. It encodes CASSSLAGALHEQFF.

This clonotype was detected only a few times. The chain combines TRBV9 with TRBJ2-1, with TRBD1 matching over 8 bases. The germline V gene encodes CDR1 SGDLS and CDR2 YYNGEE. Trimming removed 4 bases from V and 10 bases from J; junction bases left unmatched: 10. This CDR3 comprises 14 residues. CDR3 DNA: TGTGCCAGCAGCCTAGTAGACAGGGGTGGCGAGCAGTTCTTC. Translation gives CASSLVDRGGEQFF.

The chain uses TRBV6-1 and TRBJ2-1, with a tentative D call TRBD2 (6 bases). CDR1 is MNHNS and CDR2 is SASEGT in the germline V gene. V lost 4 bases to trimming and J lost 4 bases, with 14 bases between them. This CDR3 comprises 15 residues. CDR3 in amino acids: CASSVSLALYNEQFF. The CDR3, as DNA: TGTGCCAGCAGTGTATCGCTAGCGTTATACAATGAGCAGTTCTTC.

The chain employs TRBV30 and TRBJ2-5, with D tentatively TRBD2 (6 bases). The CDR3 runs 13 residues. Germline assignment: CDR1 GTSNPN and CDR2 SVGIG (reference sequence). The V gene lost 2 bases and the J gene lost 2 bases, with 9 bases spanning the gap. CDR3 sequence (DNA): TGTGCCTGGAGTCGGGGGATGCAAGAGACCCAGTACTTC. Translating gives CAWSRGMQETQYF. The whole variable domain, remainder taken from reference TRBV30 and TRBJ2-5, is SQTIHQWPATLVQPVGSPLSLECTVEGTSNPNLYWYRQAAGRGLQLLFYSVGIGQISSEVPQNLSASRPQDRQFILSSKKLLLSDSGFYLCAWSRGMQETQYFGPGTRLLVL.

This clonotype has a handful of counts. V and J are TRBV28 and TRBJ2-1, with TRBD2 matching over 14 bases. Germline V gives CDR1 MDHEN, CDR2 SYDVKM. The CDR3 is made up of 17 amino acids. The V segment lost 0 bases and the J segment 7 bases; nucleotides outside the gene matches: 5. CDR3 coding DNA: TGTGCCAGCAGTTTATGCCGGACTAGCGGGAGGAAGAATGAGCAGTTCTTC. This encodes CASSLCRTSGRKNEQFF.

This clonotype was counted only a few times. The chain carries TRBV6-5 and TRBJ2-7, with D maybe TRBD2 (6 bases). This CDR3 spans 15 amino acids. With 0 bases removed from V and 2 bases from J, the gap between germline ends came to 11 bases. Germline values: CDR1 MNHEY, CDR2 SVGAGI. Here the CDR3 reads CASSYSRLVTYEQYF. Here the CDR3 DNA reads TGTGCCAGCAGTTACTCGAGACTAGTAACCTACGAGCAGTACTTC.

V gene TRBV7-2 combines with J gene TRBJ1-5; TRBD1 agrees at 11 bases. CDR1 is SGHTA, CDR2 FQGNSA, per germline. Unmatched junction bases numbered 3, after V lost 1 base and J lost 4 bases. The CDR3 is made up of 16 amino acids. CDR3 DNA sequence: TGTGCCAGCAGCTTAGGGACAGGGGGCAGTAATCAGCCCCAGCATTTT. This gives the protein CASSLGTGGSNQPQHF. The whole variable domain, remainder taken from reference TRBV7-2 and TRBJ1-5, is GAGVSQSPSNKVTEKGKDVELRCDPISGHTALYWYRQSLGQGLEFLIYFQGNSAPDKSGLPSDRFSAERTGGSVSTLTIQRTQQEDSAVYLCASSLGTGGSNQPQHFGDGTRLSIL.

The genes are TRBV7-3 and TRBJ2-1, with D unclear. This CDR3 contains 15 residues. Trimming pared 1 base from V and 3 bases from J, leaving 10 bases between. CDR1 is SGHTA, CDR2 FQGTGA, per germline. DNA for the CDR3: TGTGCCAGCAGCTTAAGCGGAGATTACTACAATGAGCAGTTCTTC. Its translation: CASSLSGDYYNEQFF.

A note on this clonotype: A read error may account for a junction end that differs from germline. The chain joins TRBV3-1 to TRBJ2-1; D is undetermined. The CDR3 covers 15 residues. Germline CDR1 LGHDT, CDR2 YNNKEL (reference sequence). CDR3 bases: TGTTCCAGCAGCCAAGACGAGATACCATACAATGAGCAGTTCTTC. Translating it yields CSSSQDEIPYNEQFF.